Listed below are T cell receptor beta chains from one sample, sequenced in a study of blood T cell repertoires in COVID-19. Data came from immunoSEQ multiplex PCR; TCRdb stores just in-frame clones and leaves some out. The sample yields 300,000 to 350,000 clones, 80% to 95% seen once. The material sequenced was peripheral blood. These receptors originate from a woman between 25 and 40 years old with COVID-19, enrolled during active disease. Both conserved end residues are part of each CDR3. The D gene is left open where the match is weak. Clone size is stated in some rows and not others, as once, few, many or a class when expanded.

>TRBD1|TRBJ1-3|TRBV6-6|15|once
CASRGQAVSGNTIYF
TGTGCCAGCAGGGGACAGGCCGTCTCTGGAAACACCATATATTTT
>NA|TRBJ2-5|TRBV7-2|12|NA
CASSFRGETQYF
TGTGCCAGCAGTTTTAGGGGGGAGACCCAGTACTTC
>TRBD1|TRBJ1-2|TRBV11-2|14|NA
CASSLGTGGRGYTF
TGTGCCAGCAGCTTAGGGACAGGGGGGCGCGGCTACACCTTC
>TRBD2|TRBJ2-5|TRBV11-2|16|NA
CASSPQGAGVMETQYF
TGTGCCAGCAGCCCTCAGGGAGCGGGAGTCATGGAGACCCAGTACTTC
>NA|TRBJ1-2|TRBV20-1|13|NA
CSASPPGYGGYTF
TGCAGTGCTAGTCCCCCGGGGTACGGCGGCTACACCTTC
>NA|TRBJ1-2|TRBV12-3/TRBV12-4|13|NA
CASRNSGSYGYTF
TGTGCCAGCCGAAACTCAGGGTCCTATGGCTACACCTTC
>TRBD2|TRBJ2-7|TRBV5-1|15|NA
CASSFAWGGPGEQYF
TGCGCCAGCAGCTTCGCATGGGGAGGGCCGGGCGAGCAGTACTTC
>TRBD2|TRBJ2-7|TRBV28|18|NA
CASSFLGSGRALSYEQYF
TGTGCCAGCAGTTTCCTCGGTAGCGGGAGGGCCCTTTCCTACGAGCAGTACTTC
>TRBD1|TRBJ1-5|TRBV6-5|15|NA
CASSPLDRGDQPQHF
TGTGCCAGCAGTCCTCTGGACAGGGGAGATCAGCCCCAGCATTTT
>TRBD2|TRBJ2-1|TRBV27|17|NA
CASSPSTSGPIYNEQFF
TGTGCCAGCAGTCCGTCGACTAGCGGGCCAATCTACAATGAGCAGTTCTTC
>NA|TRBJ1-5|TRBV15|17|NA
CATSRDTGPFSYQPQHF
TGTGCCACCAGCAGAGATACTGGGCCCTTCTCGTATCAGCCCCAGCATTTT
>NA|TRBJ1-3|TRBV19|13|NA
CASSLGRGNTIYF
TGTGCCAGTAGTCTCGGGAGAGGAAACACCATATATTTT
>NA|TRBJ2-7|TRBV18|12|few
CASSPSSYEQYF
TGTGCCAGCTCACCGAGCTCCTACGAGCAGTACTTC
>NA|TRBJ1-2|TRBV7-9|13|NA
CASSPQPQGGYTF
TGTGCCAGCAGCCCCCAGCCCCAGGGCGGCTACACCTTC
>TRBD1|TRBJ2-7|TRBV24-1|13|NA
CATSGTGVGEQYF
TGTGCCACCAGTGGTACAGGGGTGGGGGAGCAGTACTTC
>NA|TRBJ1-4|TRBV2|15|NA
CASRSGKAYNEKLFF
TGTGCCAGCAGATCAGGGAAGGCGTATAATGAAAAACTGTTTTTT
>NA|TRBJ1-1|TRBV6-5|14|NA
CASSYQGRNTEAFF
TGTGCCAGCAGTTACCAGGGGCGCAACACTGAAGCTTTCTTT